This TCR beta chain was profiled in a study of identical twins. MiXCR, applied by TCRdb to the 5' RACE reads, yields one record per CDR3 protein. The sample contains 510,000 or so distinct CDR3 sequences, approximately 14% of which appear only once. This clonotype was picked up a small number of times. Germline values: CDR1 SGHRS, CDR2 YFSETQ. The CDR3 is 14 amino acids. Trimming left V 4 bases short and J 1 base short, with 12 bases between. Separately, the same data were catalogued under a study of yellow fever vaccine responses in identical twins.

Sequenced material: CD4+ T cells sorted from blood. The chain links TRBV5-1 to TRBJ2-7, with no clear D. The clonotype was recovered from a woman younger than 30 in good health. The CDR3 DNA reads as TGCGCCAGCAGCCCGATGCGAGGTTCCTACGAGCAGTACTTC. As protein: CASSPMRGSYEQYF.